The 16 T cell receptor beta chains in this list originate from one sample, sequenced in a study of cytomegalovirus exposure and HLA in healthy donors. The PCR contained 60 Vbeta and 13 Jbeta primers. Clones were sequenced by immunoSEQ multiplex PCR, and TCRdb holds only the in-frame ones, with some missing. The sample holds more than 90,000 clones; around three quarters are singletons and the top ten take around 3%. Sequencing input: PBMCs. These receptors were taken from a woman between 18 and 30 years old in good health and CMV-seropositive.

V and J are TRBV4-2 and TRBJ2-4; D remains unclear. Germline V lookup: CDR1 LGHNA, CDR2 YNFKEQ. V dropped 0 bases and J dropped 2 bases, with 8 bases sitting between them. This CDR3 region has 15 residues. CDR3 region: CASSQDRETKNIQYF. CDR3 in DNA: TGTGCCAGCAGCCAAGATCGAGAGACCAAAAACATTCAGTACTTC.

The rearrangement uses TRBV19 and TRBJ2-7; D is perhaps TRBD1 (5 bases). The CDR3 is 15 amino acids. V was cut by 1 base and J by 3 bases, with 13 bases left in between. Germline V gene lookup returns CDR1 LNHDA and CDR2 SQIVND (reference sequence). The CDR3 DNA reads as TGTGCCAGTAGTATAGGCCCAGGGCCCCGCTACGAGCAGTACTTC. This sequence encodes CASSIGPGPRYEQYF.

The rearrangement joins TRBV7-9 to TRBJ2-5, with D possibly TRBD2 on 5 matching bases. Germline CDR1 and CDR2: SEHNR and FQNEAQ (reference sequence). The V and J ends lost 6 bases and 1 base respectively, with 12 bases between them. The CDR3 covers 14 residues. The DNA for the CDR3 is TGTGCCAGCAGTATAGGCGGGCCCCAAGAGACCCAGTACTTC. Its protein is CASSIGGPQETQYF.

A note on this clone: A read error may account for a junction end that differs from germline. The genes are TRBV7-9 and TRBJ2-7; TRBD2 matches at 10 bases. Judging by the DNA end, TRBJ2-5 fits better; the J call may be wrong. The germline CDR1 and CDR2 sequences are SEHNR and FQNEAQ (reference sequence). The CDR3 has 15 amino acids. CDR3 region: CTSSPGLADQETQYF. CDR3 nucleotides: TGTACCAGCAGTCCCGGACTAGCGGATCAAGAGACCCAGTACTTC.

This chain joins TRBV28 and TRBJ2-7; D possibly corresponds to TRBD1 (5 bases). There are 14 residues in the CDR3. The V gene's germline CDR1 is MDHEN and CDR2 SYDVKM. Trimming took off 5 bases at V and 1 base at J, with 12 bases between the two ends. CDR3 sequence: CASSQLGLSYEQYF. DNA of the CDR3: TGTGCCAGCAGTCAATTGGGGCTTTCCTACGAGCAGTACTTC. The entire variable domain, with the rest obtained from reference TRBV28 and TRBJ2-7, is as follows: DVKVTQSSRYLVKRTGEKVFLECVQDMDHENMFWYRQDPGLGLRLIYFSYDVKMKEKGDIPEGYSVSREKKERFSLILESASTNQTSMYLCASSQLGLSYEQYFGPGTRLTVT.

J is TRBJ1-1 and V is TRBV9; D is unresolved. The CDR3 runs 15 residues. Germline V gene lookup returns CDR1 SGDLS and CDR2 YYNGEE. The V gene lost 0 bases and the J gene lost 3 bases, with 12 bases spanning the gap. CDR3 DNA sequence: TGTGCCAGCAGCGTAGCTCCGGTCTCGGACACTGAAGCTTTCTTT. This sequence encodes CASSVAPVSDTEAFF.

V gene TRBV6-6 combines with J gene TRBJ2-2; D might be TRBD2 (6 bases). Trimming cost V 6 bases and J 3 bases, with 14 bases left between them. The CDR3 has 15 residues. Germline V lookup: CDR1 MNHNY, CDR2 SVGAGI (reference sequence). DNA of the CDR3: TGTGCCAGCAGCCTACTGGGACTTCACACCGGGGAGCTGTTTTTT. Protein sequence: CASSLLGLHTGELFF.

V gene TRBV27 combines with J gene TRBJ1-1; D may be TRBD1 (5 bases). Germline CDR1 and CDR2: MNHEY and SMNVEV (reference sequence). This CDR3 is built from 14 residues. The V end was cut by 5 bases, the J end by 6 bases, with 16 bases between. CDR3 coding DNA: TGTGCCAGCAGTCCCCTTGGCCAGGGTGCTGAAGCTTTCTTT. It encodes CASSPLGQGAEAFF.

The chain employs TRBV19 and TRBJ2-2, with D possibly matching TRBD1 (5 bases). The CDR3 is 16 amino acids. V lost 1 base to trimming and J lost 4 bases, with 13 bases between them. CDR1 is LNHDA, CDR2 SQIVND, per germline (reference sequence). The chain's CDR3 is CASSIGVGVSTGELFF. CDR3 bases: TGTGCCAGTAGTATAGGGGTAGGGGTTAGCACCGGGGAGCTGTTTTTT.

This chain uses TRBV6-5 with TRBJ1-3, with D hard to call. The germline CDR1 and CDR2 sequences are MNHEY and SVGAGI. The CDR3 length is 15 residues. The germline V and J ends were trimmed by 8 bases and 0 bases, with 14 bases remaining between them. CDR3 bases: TGTGCCAGCGCCCTCGTTGCGAGCTCTGGAAACACCATATATTTT. Translating it yields CASALVASSGNTIYF.

The chain employs TRBV5-1 and TRBJ1-4; a weak D match, TRBD1 (6 bases). The CDR3 is 14 amino acids. V lost 2 bases and J 3 bases, leaving 8 bases between the germline ends. Germline V gene sequence: CDR1 SGHRS, CDR2 YFSETQ. The CDR3 protein is CASSFQGSNEKLFF. The CDR3 nucleotides are TGCGCCAGCAGCTTTCAGGGGTCTAATGAAAAACTGTTTTTT.

This clone was seen once. The V gene is TRBV28, the J gene TRBJ1-1, with TRBD1 identical over 7 bases. The germline V gene has CDR1 MDHEN and CDR2 SYDVKM. V was pared by 2 bases and J by 4 bases, with 10 bases of the junction left unmatched. The CDR3 extends over 16 amino acids. CDR3 DNA: TGTGCCAGCAGTTTAATGGCAGGGGGGCAGGGCACTGAAGCTTTCTTT. Encoded protein: CASSLMAGGQGTEAFF.

V is TRBV5-8 and J is TRBJ2-3, with 11 bases that match TRBD1. The CDR3 has 15 residues. V shed 4 bases and J 7 bases; nucleotides not matched to a gene: 8. The germline V gene encodes CDR1 SGHTS and CDR2 YDEGEE. CDR3 nucleotides: TGTGCCAGCAGCGAACTCCGGGACAGGGGGAATACGCAGTATTTT. Its protein is CASSELRDRGNTQYF.

The chain joins TRBV18 to TRBJ1-2, with a weak D call TRBD1 (6 bases). Germline V gives CDR1 KGHSH, CDR2 LQKENI. There are 14 residues in the CDR3. The V end lost 1 base, the J end lost 7 bases, and 13 bases lay between the germline ends. CDR3 region: CASSPRDGGPGYTF. For the CDR3, the DNA is TGTGCCAGCTCACCACGGGACGGGGGGCCTGGCTACACCTTC.

The CDR3 region has the DNA TGTGCCAGCAGCTCAGGGGGCGCGCAAGCTTTCTTT. This codes for CASSSGGAQAFF. The gene calls are TRBV7-3 and TRBJ1-1, with 8 positions matching TRBD1. J gave up 9 bases and V 4 bases, and 4 bases lay outside the gene matches. CDR1 and CDR2 from the germline V gene are SGHTA and FQGTGA. There are 12 residues in the CDR3.

This clone appeared a single time. This sequence joins TRBV19 and TRBJ2-3, with 8 nucleotides matching TRBD1. Looked up from germline, CDR1 is LNHDA and CDR2 is SQIVND (reference sequence). The CDR3 is made up of 15 amino acids. V trimming: 6 bases; J trimming: 2 bases; junction bases outside the gene matches: 7. In DNA form, the CDR3 reads TGTGCCAGTAGCCGACCGGGACAGGCCACAGATACGCAGTATTTT. Its protein is CASSRPGQATDTQYF.